The 32 T cell receptor beta chains reported below all come from one sample, sequenced in a study of blood T cell repertoires in COVID-19. Clones were sequenced by immunoSEQ multiplex PCR, and TCRdb holds only the in-frame ones, with some missing. The table has about 300,000 clones, approximately 84% seen once. The sample taken for sequencing was peripheral blood. Receptors were obtained from a human donor with COVID-19, enrolled during active disease. The donor label of this sample is uncertain.

The V call is TRBV7-3, the J call TRBJ2-5; TRBD2 might be the D (5 bases). This CDR3 is 13 amino acids long. CDR1 is SGHTA, CDR2 FQGTGA, per germline. The V end was cut by 3 bases, the J end by 5 bases, with 10 bases between. CDR3 amino acids: CASSLGRGETQYF. The CDR3 nucleotides read TGTGCCAGCAGCTTGGGTCGAGGGGAGACCCAGTACTTC.

This sequence joins TRBV24-1 and TRBJ1-5; D gene uncertain. Germline values: CDR1 KGHDR, CDR2 SFDVKD. Trimming cost V 3 bases and J 2 bases, with 7 bases left between them. This CDR3 is built from 14 residues. The CDR3 bases are TGTGCCACCAGTGATGTCCAGGGCAATCAGCCCCAGCATTTT. The encoded protein is CATSDVQGNQPQHF.

V usage is TRBV9 and J usage is TRBJ2-1, with 13 bases identical to TRBD2. V lost 3 bases to trimming and J lost 5 bases; unmatched junction nucleotides: 2. CDR1 is SGDLS and CDR2 is YYNGEE in the germline V gene. The CDR3 runs 15 residues. This CDR3 reads CASSAGLAGDNEQFF. CDR3 bases: TGTGCCAGCAGCGCTGGACTAGCGGGAGACAATGAGCAGTTCTTC.

This clone occurred once. This chain joins TRBV9 and TRBJ2-3; D perhaps matches TRBD2 (5 bases). V dropped 7 bases and J dropped 0 bases, with 9 bases sitting between them. CDR3 size: 13 residues. The germline V gene encodes CDR1 SGDLS and CDR2 YYNGEE. The CDR3: CASSGISTDTQYF. The CDR3 nucleotides are TGTGCCAGCTCGGGAATTAGCACAGATACGCAGTATTTT.

This clone was counted once. This chain uses TRBV7-9 with TRBJ1-5; the match to TRBD1 covers 9 bases. Germline V gives CDR1 SEHNR, CDR2 FQNEAQ (reference sequence). V trimming: 6 bases; J trimming: 4 bases; junction bases outside the gene matches: 1. CDR3 size: 13 residues. The CDR3 protein is CASSGTGNQPQHF. The DNA of the CDR3 is TGTGCCAGCAGTGGGACAGGGAATCAGCCCCAGCATTTT.

V gene TRBV25-1 combines with J gene TRBJ2-2, with a possible D match to TRBD1 (6 bases). Per germline, CDR1 MGHDK and CDR2 SYGVNS. The CDR3 is 17 residues long. Trimming pared 6 bases from V and 0 bases from J, leaving 17 bases between. The CDR3 DNA follows: TGTGCCAGCAGGCAATCATCGGGGACAACGAACACCGGGGAGCTGTTTTTT. This translates into CASRQSSGTTNTGELFF.

The rearrangement uses TRBV18 and TRBJ1-1; D may be TRBD1 (6 bases). There are 16 residues in the CDR3. CDR1 and CDR2 (germline): KGHSH, LQKENI. The ends were cut back, 3 bases at V and 0 bases at J, with 14 bases in the middle. The CDR3 DNA reads as TGTGCCAGCTCACCGCAACAGGGAACCCTGAACACTGAAGCTTTCTTT. It specifies CASSPQQGTLNTEAFF. Together with reference TRBV18 and TRBJ1-1, the CDR3 gives the full variable domain: NAGVMQNPRHLVRRRGQEARLRCSPMKGHSHVYWYRQLPEEGLKFMVYLQKENIIDESGMPKERFSAEFPKEGPSILRIQQVVRGDSAAYFCASSPQQGTLNTEAFFGQGTRLTVV.

V usage is TRBV5-1 and J usage is TRBJ2-7; TRBD1 matches at 9 bases. Germline CDR1 SGHRS, CDR2 YFSETQ. The junction had 7 bases not matched to a gene; V was cut back by 3 bases and J by 6 bases. The CDR3 extends over 14 amino acids. Here the CDR3 DNA reads TGCGCCAGCAGCTCAACAGGGGGCACGTCCGAGCAGTACTTC. It specifies CASSSTGGTSEQYF.

This clone was counted a single time. The J gene is TRBJ2-3, the V gene TRBV18, with 7 bases matching TRBD1. This CDR3 region has 14 residues. The germline V gene encodes CDR1 KGHSH and CDR2 LQKENI. Trimming at V came to 3 bases and at J to 1 base, leaving 1 base not matched to a gene. The CDR3 DNA reads TGTGCCAGCTCACCCGGGACAGGCACAGATACGCAGTATTTT. Translated, it gives CASSPGTGTDTQYF.

This clone was picked up one time. The chain uses TRBV4-1 and TRBJ2-5; 7 nucleotides agree with TRBD1. With 4 bases clipped from V and 4 bases from J, the junction kept 12 bases outside the gene matches. Germline CDR1 MGHRA, CDR2 YSYEKL. The CDR3 has 16 amino acids. The CDR3 DNA sequence: TGCGCCAGCAGCCCATCTGGACACGCAGGGGGAGAGACCCAGTACTTC. This encodes CASSPSGHAGGETQYF.

J is TRBJ2-3 and V is TRBV5-6, with D hard to call. V was trimmed by 2 bases and J by 0 bases, leaving 13 bases between them. This CDR3 has 16 amino acids. Germline CDR1 reads SGHDT; CDR2 reads YYEEEE. The CDR3 is CASSFEGVSSTDTQYF. CDR3 nucleotide sequence: TGTGCCAGCAGCTTTGAAGGAGTGTCTAGCACAGATACGCAGTATTTT.

The genes are TRBV4-1 and TRBJ1-4; the D is unclear. V lost 1 base, J lost 0 bases, and 6 bases lay in between. The CDR3 consists of 15 residues. Germline CDR1 MGHRA, CDR2 YSYEKL. CDR3 coding DNA: TGCGCCAGCAGCCAAGGTCTCTCAACTAATGAAAAACTGTTTTTT. It specifies CASSQGLSTNEKLFF.

This clone was observed once. The chain couples TRBV29-1 to TRBJ1-2; 7 bases agree with TRBD1. The V gene's germline CDR1 is SQVTM and CDR2 ANQGSEA. The length of the CDR3 is 13 residues. V lost 6 bases to trimming and J lost 0 bases; unmatched junction nucleotides: 4. CDR3 DNA sequence: TGCAGCGTCGGGGACAGATCTAACTATGGCTACACCTTC. Protein product: CSVGDRSNYGYTF.

This clone came up once. The chain couples TRBV5-1 to TRBJ1-5; D is possibly TRBD1 (5 bases). Germline CDR1 is SGHRS and CDR2 is YFSETQ. V lost 2 bases and J lost 5, with 8 bases in between. This CDR3 has 13 residues. Here the CDR3 reads CASSLGVDQPQHF. The CDR3 DNA reads as TGCGCCAGCAGCTTAGGGGTAGATCAGCCCCAGCATTTT.

The chain employs TRBV7-3 and TRBJ2-7; TRBD2 matches 8 bases. The CDR3 consists of 14 residues. CDR1 is SGHTA and CDR2 is FQGTGA in the germline V gene. Trimming took 5 bases from V and 3 from J; bases not matched to a gene: 6. This chain's CDR3 is CASSRLAGGYEQYF. The CDR3 bases are TGTGCCAGCAGCCGTCTAGCGGGCGGCTACGAGCAGTACTTC.

The chain joins TRBV5-5 to TRBJ2-1; TRBD2 is a possible D gene (6 bases). The CDR3 has 13 amino acids. In germline, CDR1 is SGHKS, CDR2 YYEKEE (reference sequence). Trimming stripped 3 bases from V and 4 bases from J, with 8 bases between. CDR3 sequence: CASSSGLYNEQFF. In DNA, the CDR3 is TGTGCCAGCAGCTCGGGACTGTACAATGAGCAGTTCTTC. The variable domain in full, completed from reference TRBV5-5 and TRBJ2-1, reads DAGVTQSPTHLIKTRGQQVTLRCSPISGHKSVSWYQQVLGQGPQFIFQYYEKEERGRGNFPDRFSARQFPNYSSELNVNALLLGDSALYLCASSSGLYNEQFFGPGTRLTVL.

This sequence joins TRBV6-5 and TRBJ1-4; 11 bases agree with TRBD1. Germline V gene lookup returns CDR1 MNHEY and CDR2 SVGAGI. The J segment lost 7 bases and the V segment lost 0 bases, leaving 4 bases of the junction unmatched. This CDR3 is 16 amino acids long. The CDR3 region has the DNA TGTGCCAGCAGTTACTCTCTCGGGACAGGGGGTGAAAAACTGTTTTTT. Protein: CASSYSLGTGGEKLFF.

This clone was found a few times. The CDR3 loop reads CAIGQGNTEAFF. CDR3 coding DNA: TGTGCCATCGGTCAGGGTAACACTGAAGCTTTCTTT. The chain employs TRBV10-3 and TRBJ1-1; TRBD1 is a possible D gene (5 bases). V dropped 8 bases and J dropped 2 bases, with 9 bases sitting between them. The CDR3 sequence is 12 residues long. Per germline, CDR1 ENHRY and CDR2 SYGVKD.

The chain has TRBV12-3 or TRBV12-4 and TRBJ1-5; D remains ambiguous. Trimming took 3 bases from V and 2 from J, leaving 5 bases between them. The CDR3 is 13 residues long. This CDR3 is CASSFNGNQPQHF. For the CDR3, the DNA is TGTGCCAGCAGTTTCAATGGCAATCAGCCCCAGCATTTT.

This clone showed up just once. The V call is TRBV3-1 (or the pseudogene TRBV3-2), the J call TRBJ2-1, with 8 bases identical to TRBD2. This CDR3 is built from 17 residues. Germline V gives CDR1 LGHDT, CDR2 YNNKEL (reference sequence). V dropped 0 bases and J dropped 4; count of bases not matched to a gene: 8. The CDR3 sequence is CASSQDQGLVTYNEQFF. CDR3 coding DNA: TGTGCCAGCAGCCAAGATCAGGGACTAGTCACGTACAATGAGCAGTTCTTC.

In its sample, this clone was seen a few times. The chain uses TRBV4-1 and TRBJ2-2; maybe TRBD2 (7 bases). The germline CDR1 and CDR2 sequences are MGHRA and YSYEKL. Trimming pared 7 bases from V and 0 bases from J, leaving 12 bases between. CDR3 length: 15 residues. The CDR3 DNA reads as TGCGCCAGCAAAGGGGGACTACCGAACACCGGGGAGCTGTTTTTT. Amino acid sequence: CASKGGLPNTGELFF.

J is TRBJ2-3 and V is TRBV2, with D possibly being TRBD2 (5 bases). Germline CDR1 SNHLY, CDR2 FYNNEI. This CDR3 has 14 residues. V lost 5 bases and J lost 0, with 9 bases in between. The CDR3 nucleotides are TGTGCCAGCAGTCGGGGTGAAAGCACAGATACGCAGTATTTT. Amino acid sequence: CASSRGESTDTQYF.

The genes are TRBV3-1 (or the pseudogene TRBV3-2) and TRBJ1-1; 9 bases are a match to TRBD1. There are 14 residues in the CDR3. J was trimmed by 1 base and V by 7 bases; bases with no gene match: 4. Germline assignment: CDR1 LGHDT and CDR2 YNNKEL (reference sequence). CDR3 loop: CASTLQGANTEAFF. The CDR3 DNA follows: TGTGCCAGCACGCTACAGGGGGCGAACACTGAAGCTTTCTTT.

The chain recombines TRBV28 with TRBJ1-5; 9 nucleotides align to TRBD1. V dropped 5 bases and J dropped 1; count of bases not matched to a gene: 6. The CDR3 runs 16 residues. CDR1 is MDHEN and CDR2 is SYDVKM in the germline V gene. Here the CDR3 DNA reads TGTGCCAGCAGTCAGACCGGGACAGGGAGCAATCAGCCCCAGCATTTT. It encodes CASSQTGTGSNQPQHF.

This clone was found many times. The gene calls are TRBV28 and TRBJ2-1; D remains unclear. From germline, CDR1 is MDHEN and CDR2 SYDVKM. The CDR3 covers 14 residues. The V end lost 6 bases, the J end lost 0 bases, and 9 bases lay between the germline ends. This CDR3 is CASSPPSSYNEQFF. The CDR3 DNA reads TGTGCCAGCAGCCCCCCCAGCTCCTACAATGAGCAGTTCTTC.

The chain carries TRBV7-9 and TRBJ2-7; tentatively, D is TRBD2 (6 bases). Per the germline V gene, CDR1 is SEHNR and CDR2 is FQNEAQ (reference sequence). V dropped 0 bases and J dropped 3 bases, with 12 bases sitting between them. The CDR3 consists of 15 residues. The CDR3 loop reads CASSLASAGIYEQYF. The DNA of the CDR3 is TGTGCCAGCAGCTTAGCTTCAGCGGGCATCTACGAGCAGTACTTC.

This rearrangement joins TRBV12-3 or TRBV12-4 to TRBJ1-3; D call uncertain. The V and J ends lost 4 bases and 5 bases respectively, with 6 bases between them. This CDR3 region has 12 residues. The DNA for the CDR3 is TGTGCCAGCAGTTCGGTCCGAAACACCATATATTTT. Its translation: CASSSVRNTIYF.

The chain uses TRBV5-4 and TRBJ2-2, with TRBD2 matching over 9 bases. CDR3 size: 17 residues. Germline CDR1 is SGHNT and CDR2 is YYREEE (reference sequence). The V and J ends lost 4 bases and 4 bases, in that order; junction bases with no gene match: 11. For the CDR3, the DNA is TGTGCCAGCAGCCACGCCTCGGGACTAGCCGGCACCGGGGAGCTGTTTTTT. Its protein is CASSHASGLAGTGELFF.

Concerning this clone itself: The same CDR3 arises from other DNA sequences in this sample as well. The V call is TRBV7-2, the J call TRBJ1-6; no clear D gene. Germline CDR1 SGHTA, CDR2 FQGNSA. Trimming stripped 1 base from V and 7 bases from J, with 5 bases between. This CDR3 comprises 13 residues. This CDR3 is CASSLDRNSPLHF. In nucleotides, the CDR3 is TGTGCCAGCAGCTTAGACAGAAATTCACCCCTCCACTTT.

CDR3 in amino acids: CASTERGDSWNQPQHF. CDR3 nucleotides: TGTGCCAGTACCGAGAGAGGGGACAGTTGGAATCAGCCCCAGCATTTT. This sequence joins TRBV19 and TRBJ1-5, with 7 positions matching TRBD1. The CDR3 loop spans 16 amino acids. Germline V gene data show CDR1 as LNHDA and CDR2 as SQIVND (reference sequence). With 7 bases clipped from V and 4 bases from J, the junction kept 13 bases outside the gene matches.

This clone was found many times. This chain connects TRBV7-9 to TRBJ1-4; weak D call: TRBD1 (5 bases). The ends were cut back, 5 bases at V and 4 bases at J, with 14 bases in the middle. Germline V gene sequence: CDR1 SEHNR, CDR2 FQNEAQ (reference sequence). The CDR3 totals 15 residues. This chain's CDR3 is CASSLSGDGNEKLFF. In DNA, the CDR3 is TGTGCCAGCAGCCTCTCGGGGGACGGTAATGAAAAACTGTTTTTT.

V usage is TRBV15 and J usage is TRBJ2-1; 8 bases map to TRBD2. The CDR3 has 18 residues. Germline V gene sequence: CDR1 LNHNV, CDR2 YYDKDF (reference sequence). The J segment lost 5 bases and the V segment lost 4 bases, leaving 16 bases of the junction unmatched. The CDR3 loop reads CATSTPRASGSGDNEQFF. The DNA of the CDR3 is TGTGCCACCAGCACCCCTCGGGCTAGCGGGTCCGGAGACAATGAGCAGTTCTTC.